In its sample, the clone carrying this T cell receptor beta chain was seen many times. Its specificity is not known. One end of the junction varies from germline; a read error may be responsible. 5'RACE with constant-segment primers yielded barcoded, UMI-tagged TCR alpha and TCR beta cDNA libraries. TCRdb itself ran the 5' RACE reads through MiXCR, one entry per CDR3 protein. Of about 14,000 distinct CDR3 sequences in the sample, roughly a fifth were seen once. This sample stems from a study of T-cell memory formation after mild COVID-19. Study results and limitations: CD4+ clones that contracted lay mainly in CM and EM; CD8+ ones lay in EMRA. Contracting clones from day 15 to 85 had balanced CD4/CD8; later expanders favoured CD4+. Clones from the second wave (peaking day 37) had unconfirmed SARS-CoV-2 specificity.

CDR3 length: 13 residues. The V gene's germline CDR1 is SSHAT and CDR2 FNYEAQ (reference sequence). The sample comprised PBMCs or a T cell subset sorted from them (not recorded which). This TCR derives from an adult woman who had mild COVID-19 (a few samples of this study predate the infection). Cell type and time point are not known. This chain joins TRBV7-7 and TRBJ2-1; no firm D call. The chain's CDR3 is CASSLDNYNEQFF. In DNA, the CDR3 is TGTGCTAGCAGCTTAGACAACTACAATGAGCAGTTCTTC.